This T cell receptor beta chain was obtained from a study of shared clonotypes between healthy human individuals. The protocol was immunoSEQ multiplex PCR, while the TCRdb copy is restricted to in-frame clones and leaves out a portion. Here the sample spans about 2,100,000 clones, about 92% being singletons. CD45RO-negative cells were positively selected for CCR7, leaving out terminally differentiated effector memory CD45RA+ cells. Everyone who donated was a Caucasian adult who lived in Nashville, Tennessee. The study's findings and limits: Unshared clonotypes carried lower generation probabilities than those common to all four donors. The rarefaction results pointed to incomplete sorted-subset sequencing despite large depth.

V dropped 0 bases and J dropped 4; count of bases not matched to a gene: 3. The germline V gene has CDR1 SGDLS and CDR2 YYNGEE. CDR3 length equals 15 residues. As concerns this clone: No antigen is known for it.

This chain connects TRBV9 to TRBJ2-1; TRBD2 matches at 8 bases. This clonotype was obtained from a man in his late teens or twenties in good health. Some clones in this sample may be carry-over from other donors' samples. The sequenced sample was naive CD8+ T cells from PBMCs. The CDR3 sequence is CASSVAIAGYNEQFF. The CDR3 nucleotides read TGTGCCAGCAGCGTAGCTATAGCGGGGTACAATGAGCAGTTCTTC.